These T cell receptor beta chains were read from a single sample in a study of cytomegalovirus exposure and HLA in healthy donors. Clones were read by immunoSEQ multiplex PCR, and TCRdb kept only the in-frame ones, dropping some. The sample includes some 150,000 clones, about 80% of them seen just once. The specimen sequenced was PBMCs. These receptors were collected from a woman aged 40 to 50 in good health and CMV-seronegative. The CDR3 runs from the conserved cysteine through the conserved F or W. The order of the fields is V gene, D gene, clone size, J gene, CDR3 DNA, CDR3 protein. A D gene is named only where the DNA matches it firmly. Clone size is stated in some rows and not others, as once, few, many or a class when expanded.

>TRBV15|-|-|TRBJ1-5
TGTGCCACCAGCAGAGAAGACAGAAATAGCAATCAGCCCCAGCATTTT
CATSREDRNSNQPQHF
>TRBV27|-|-|TRBJ1-1
TGTGCCAGCAGTTTAGACGGGGGGCACACTGAAGCTTTCTTT
CASSLDGGHTEAFF
>TRBV5-1|TRBD2|-|TRBJ2-1
TGCGCCAGCAGCTCTACTAGCGGGGGTACCTCCGGGGATGAGCAGTTCTTC
CASSSTSGGTSGDEQFF
>TRBV9|TRBD1|-|TRBJ2-1
TGTGCCAGCAGCGTAGGGATGGGACAGGTCAATGAGCAGTTCTTC
CASSVGMGQVNEQFF
>TRBV5-1|-|-|TRBJ1-2
TGCGCCAGCAGCTTGGGGACAGAGATTAGCTATGGCTACACCTTC
CASSLGTEISYGYTF
>TRBV11-2|-|-|TRBJ1-1
TGTGCCAGCAGCTTAGAGAGGGTCAGTGAAGCTTTCTTT
CASSLERVSEAFF
>TRBV5-6|TRBD1|once|TRBJ1-1
TGTGCCAGCAGCCCCCCGGGACAGGGGTTGAGGACTGAAGCTTTCTTT
CASSPPGQGLRTEAFF
>TRBV11-2|-|-|TRBJ2-1
TGTGCCAGCAGCTTAGGCCAGTGGAGCTCCTACAATGAGCAGTTCTTC
CASSLGQWSSYNEQFF
>TRBV18|-|-|TRBJ2-2
TGTGCCAGCTCACCACGGACAGGGATTATTGGCGGGAGAGAGAACACCGGGGAGCTGTTTTTT
CASSPRTGIIGGRENTGELFF
>TRBV4-3|TRBD1|-|TRBJ2-7
TGCGCCAGCAGCCAAGAGTCGGGACAGGGGCGCGAGCAGTACTTC
CASSQESGQGREQYF
>TRBV15|-|once|TRBJ1-1
TGTGCCACCAGCAGAGTTTACGGACTCGGCACTGAAGCTTTCTTT
CATSRVYGLGTEAFF
>TRBV7-8|TRBD1|-|TRBJ2-7
TGTGCCAGCAGCTCACAGGGGCTCCTCTACGAGCAGTACTTC
CASSSQGLLYEQYF
>TRBV28|TRBD1|-|TRBJ1-5
TGTGCCAGCAGCCGTCCTACGACAGGGTGGCATTTT
CASSRPTTGWHF
>TRBV27|TRBD2|once|TRBJ2-3
TGTGCCAGCAGTTATTTCGCGGGAGGAAGCACAGATACGCAGTATTTT
CASSYFAGGSTDTQYF
>TRBV7-2|TRBD1|-|TRBJ1-5
TGTGCCAGCAGCAGGACAGGGGGTAGTAATCAGCCCCAGCATTTT
CASSRTGGSNQPQHF
>TRBV7-9|TRBD1|-|TRBJ1-2
TGTGCCAGCAGCTCGGGACAGTATGGCTACACCTTC
CASSSGQYGYTF
>TRBV6-6|-|-|TRBJ1-1
TGTGCCAGCAGTTACACCCGACAGCCGAACACTGAAGCTTTCTTT
CASSYTRQPNTEAFF